The 6 T cell receptor beta chains presented below share a single source sample, sequenced in a study of identifying expanded T cells in peripheral blood. Sequencing used immunoSEQ multiplex PCR; TCRdb keeps in-frame clones, though not all of them. The sample includes 81,000 or so clones, 84% seen only once; the top ten take 15% to 20%. The sequencing sample was made of blood. These receptors were collected from a person aged 18-69 years in good health.

Concerning this clone: The junction and the germline gene differ at one end; a read error may be behind it. The CDR3 protein is CASSLTPEAYNEQFF. In DNA form, the CDR3 reads TGTGCCAGCAGCTTAACCCCAGAGGCCTATAATGAGCAGTTCTTC. The chain recombines TRBV11-2 with TRBJ2-1; no clear D gene. Germline assignment: CDR1 SGHAT and CDR2 FQNNGV. The CDR3 extends over 15 amino acids.

V is TRBV2 and J is TRBJ2-1; no clear D gene. This CDR3 region has 12 residues. CDR1 is SNHLY and CDR2 is FYNNEI in the germline V gene. Trimming left V 6 bases short and J 6 bases short, with 9 bases between. This CDR3 reads CASSGPANEQFF. The DNA for the CDR3 is TGTGCCAGCAGCGGACCGGCCAATGAGCAGTTCTTC.

This chain connects TRBV28 to TRBJ1-2; D might be TRBD1 (5 bases). This CDR3 is built from 14 residues. V lost 3 bases, J lost 2 bases, and 10 bases lay in between. Germline CDR1 reads MDHEN; CDR2 reads SYDVKM. This CDR3 reads CASSFGGWNYGYTF. The CDR3 DNA is TGTGCCAGCAGTTTTGGGGGGTGGAACTATGGCTACACCTTC.

The rearrangement joins TRBV6-6 to TRBJ1-5, with D unresolved. The CDR3 has 13 residues. Germline V gives CDR1 MNHNY, CDR2 SVGAGI (reference sequence). V shed 3 bases and J shed 4 bases, with 7 bases lying between them. The CDR3 loop reads CASSYRDNQPQHF. CDR3 in DNA: TGTGCCAGCAGTTATAGGGATAATCAGCCCCAGCATTTT.

The rearrangement uses TRBV5-4 and TRBJ2-1; D is uncertain. Germline lookup yields CDR1 SGHNT and CDR2 YYREEE (reference sequence). The length of the CDR3 is 15 residues. V lost 0 bases and J lost 4, with 11 bases in between. CDR3 coding DNA: TGTGCCAGCAGCTTGGACATGGAAGCATACAATGAGCAGTTCTTC. Residues: CASSLDMEAYNEQFF.

V is TRBV7-9 and J is TRBJ1-1; D is unresolved. Trimming left V 4 bases short and J 1 base short, with 13 bases between. Germline CDR1 SEHNR, CDR2 FQNEAQ (reference sequence). The CDR3 spans 15 residues. Here the CDR3 reads CASSYALYENTEAFF. The CDR3 nucleotides are TGTGCCAGCAGCTACGCCTTATACGAGAACACTGAAGCTTTCTTT.